This record covers a single T cell receptor (beta chain). TCR beta CDR3 region amplification was performed from RNA transcripts. The HTBI primer set drove a first-round RT-PCR of the TCR CDR3. TCRdb reprocessed the multiplex PCR reads via MiXCR and lists one record per CDR3 protein. The sample has about 600,000 distinct CDR3 sequences, more than 15% seen once. The sample comes from a study of T cells in Graves' hyperthyroidism and ophthalmopathy. Clinicians diagnosed patients from clinical symptoms, serum thyroxine and TRAb, thyroid ultrasound and orbital computed tomography. Sequenced sample: blood. The TCR was taken from a woman in her forties with Graves' ophthalmopathy.

The CDR3 loop reads CASRTERSGSYNEQFF. In DNA form, the CDR3 reads TGTGCCAGCAGGACGGAGCGGAGCGGGTCCTACAATGAGCAGTTCTTC. J is TRBJ2-1 and V is TRBV6-2 or TRBV6-3; D possibly corresponds to TRBD2 (6 bases). This CDR3 is built from 16 residues. The V gene lost 6 bases and the J gene lost 1 base, with 16 bases spanning the gap. Germline V gene sequence: CDR1 MNHEY, CDR2 SVGEGT.